Below are 29 T cell receptor beta chains sequenced from a single sample in a study of T-cell reconstitution after alpha-beta-depleted transplantation in children. Unique molecular identifiers were incorporated into the prepared TCRbeta library. TCRdb passed the PCR reads through MiXCR, listing each CDR3 protein once. Among 780,000 or so distinct CDR3 sequences listed, less than 20% were seen once. The material sequenced was PBMCs, mostly from graft donor cells, taken 360 days after TCRalphabeta/CD19-depleted stem cell transplant. These receptors were collected from a male patient younger than 18 who had a stem cell transplant for acute lymphoblastic leukemia, so the T cells may come from the graft donor.

This clonotype has only a few counts. This chain connects TRBV7-8 to TRBJ2-3; 13 bases match TRBD2. The germline V gene has CDR1 SGHVS and CDR2 FQNEAQ. The CDR3 is 19 amino acids. J lost 6 bases, V lost 5 bases, and 17 bases had no gene match. The CDR3 bases are TGTGCCAGCAGCCAATGGACTAGCGGGAGTCAAAATGGTGGGGATACGCAGTATTTT. Protein: CASSQWTSGSQNGGDTQYF.

This clonotype was counted a single time. This may be a read error, as it is one base from a much larger clone. The rearrangement uses TRBV29-1 and TRBJ2-7, with TRBD1 matching over 7 bases. The CDR3 is made up of 12 amino acids. V lost 4 bases and J lost 4; bases outside the gene matches: 4. Germline V gene data show CDR1 as SQVTM and CDR2 as ANQGSEA. The CDR3 protein is CSVGGRGYEQYF. The CDR3 DNA reads as TGCAGCGTTGGTGGCAGGGGGTACGAGCAGTACTTC.

Only a few counts were recorded for this clonotype. The J gene is TRBJ2-7, the V gene TRBV12-3 or TRBV12-4; 9 nucleotides match TRBD2. There are 17 residues in the CDR3. With V trimmed by 5 bases and J by 1 base, 12 bases remained unmatched. CDR3 sequence: CASSPHRLADASYEQYF. DNA for the CDR3: TGTGCCAGCAGTCCCCACCGACTAGCGGATGCATCCTACGAGCAGTACTTC.

The rearrangement joins TRBV24-1 to TRBJ2-5; 7 nucleotides align to TRBD2. The germline CDR1 and CDR2 sequences are KGHDR and SFDVKD. With V trimmed by 3 bases and J by 4 bases, 7 bases remained unmatched. CDR3 size: 15 residues. In DNA form, the CDR3 reads TGTGCCACCAGTGATCCGCGGGAGAGGAGAGAGACCCAGTACTTC. This encodes CATSDPRERRETQYF.

This clonotype has more than one count but fewer than ten. The genes are TRBV4-1 and TRBJ2-1, with a weak D call TRBD2 (5 bases). The CDR3 contains 14 residues. Germline loops: CDR1 MGHRA, CDR2 YSYEKL. Trimming removed 4 bases from V and 7 bases from J, with 14 bases in between. CDR3 in amino acids: CASSLTSYANEQFF. The DNA of the CDR3 is TGCGCCAGCAGCCTAACTAGTTACGCGAATGAGCAGTTCTTC.

V usage is TRBV6-1 and J usage is TRBJ2-1; 7 positions agree with TRBD2. The CDR3 sequence is 15 residues long. V lost 7 bases, J lost 5 bases, and 11 bases stayed unmatched. Germline-derived CDR1 and CDR2 are MNHNS and SASEGT. The CDR3 sequence: CASKFVAGGDNEQFF. Written as DNA, the CDR3 is TGTGCCAGCAAGTTTGTAGCGGGTGGAGACAATGAGCAGTTCTTC.

This clonotype was observed a handful of times. The chain uses TRBV29-1 and TRBJ1-2; no reliable D call. Germline-derived CDR1 and CDR2 are SQVTM and ANQGSEA. The V and J ends lost 4 bases and 2 bases respectively, with 11 bases between them. The CDR3 spans 13 residues. The CDR3 DNA is TGCAGCGTTGTGGAACAGTCAAACTATGGCTACACCTTC. Protein sequence: CSVVEQSNYGYTF.

V usage is TRBV20-1 and J usage is TRBJ1-1; a weak D match, TRBD1 (6 bases). Trimming removed 3 bases at V and 3 bases at J, with 17 bases between. This CDR3 is 15 amino acids long. CDR1 is DFQATT, CDR2 SNEGSKA, per germline (reference sequence). The DNA for the CDR3 is TGCAGTGCTAGGGGACACAGGGAGAAGGACACTGAAGCTTTCTTT. Its protein product is CSARGHREKDTEAFF.

There are a few counts of this clonotype. The chain couples TRBV7-2 to TRBJ2-1, with TRBD2 as a possible D gene (5 bases). The CDR3 length is 16 residues. V gave up 5 bases and J gave up 6 bases, with 20 bases separating them. Germline loops: CDR1 SGHTA, CDR2 FQGNSA. The DNA for the CDR3 is TGTGCCAGCAGCCCCCGCCGGAGCGGTGGATTCAATGAGCAGTTCTTC. Translated, it gives CASSPRRSGGFNEQFF.

This chain's CDR3 is CASSHQAEAFF. CDR3 nucleotide sequence: TGTGCCAGCAGTCACCAGGCTGAAGCTTTCTTT. V and J are TRBV6-5 and TRBJ1-1; D gene uncertain. Germline V gene lookup returns CDR1 MNHEY and CDR2 SVGAGI. The CDR3 consists of 11 residues. V was pared by 5 bases and J by 6 bases, with 7 bases between.

This clonotype was seen a handful of times. J is TRBJ1-2 and V is TRBV2; TRBD1 aligns across 7 bases. V lost 9 bases, J lost 10 bases, and 14 bases stayed unmatched. The germline V gene has CDR1 SNHLY and CDR2 FYNNEI. CDR3 size: 13 residues. The CDR3 is CASRPSRDRPYTF. The CDR3 bases are TGTGCCAGTCGGCCATCTCGGGACAGACCCTACACCTTC.

The chain couples TRBV30 to TRBJ2-3, with a possible D match to TRBD2 (5 bases). In germline, CDR1 is GTSNPN, CDR2 SVGIG (reference sequence). The V gene lost 3 bases and the J gene lost 6 bases, with 16 bases spanning the gap. The CDR3 loop spans 14 amino acids. The CDR3: CAWSGILEEDTQYF. CDR3 bases: TGTGCCTGGAGCGGGATCCTCGAGGAGGATACGCAGTATTTT. Supplemented by reference TRBV30 and TRBJ2-3, the full variable domain reads SQTIHQWPATLVQPVGSPLSLECTVEGTSNPNLYWYRQAAGRGLQLLFYSVGIGQISSEVPQNLSASRPQDRQFILSSKKLLLSDSGFYLCAWSGILEEDTQYFGPGTRLTVL.

The rearrangement uses TRBV11-3 and TRBJ2-3; the D gene could be TRBD1 or TRBD2 (5 bases each). The V and J ends lost 3 bases and 0 bases respectively, with 13 bases between them. The CDR3 length is 16 residues. CDR1 is SGHNT, CDR2 YENEEA, per germline. The CDR3 bases are TGTGCCAGCAGCTTCGGGGATGGGGCTAGCACAGATACGCAGTATTTT. It translates to CASSFGDGASTDTQYF.

This clonotype was detected a few times. The gene calls are TRBV7-9 and TRBJ2-7; D gene uncertain. V was clipped by 5 bases and J by 2 bases, with 10 bases between them. This CDR3 is built from 13 residues. Per germline, CDR1 SEHNR and CDR2 FQNEAQ (reference sequence). The CDR3 reads CASSDLRAYEQYF. The CDR3 nucleotides are TGTGCCAGCAGCGATCTCCGGGCCTACGAGCAGTACTTC.

The chain carries TRBV20-1 and TRBJ2-7; TRBD2 matches 8 bases. This CDR3 has 15 residues. Unmatched junction bases numbered 14, after V lost 5 bases and J lost 5 bases. Germline V gene data show CDR1 as DFQATT and CDR2 as SNEGSKA (reference sequence). The CDR3 region has the DNA TGCAGTGCTCGTCCCGGGACTAGTCCTATCAACGAGCAGTACTTC. Translating gives CSARPGTSPINEQYF.

This clonotype was seen more than once but under ten times. The chain has TRBV10-1 and TRBJ2-5; no firm D call. The CDR3 is 11 amino acids. In germline, CDR1 is WNHNN, CDR2 SYGVQD (reference sequence). The V end lost 10 bases, the J end lost 4 bases, and 10 bases lay between the germline ends. This chain's CDR3 is CATQKGETQYF. CDR3 coding DNA: TGCGCCACCCAGAAAGGAGAGACCCAGTACTTC.

This clonotype was seen at least ten times. The V call is TRBV7-3, the J call TRBJ2-1; TRBD2 is a possible D gene (6 bases). The germline V gene has CDR1 SGHTA and CDR2 FQGTGA. The CDR3 spans 13 residues. Trimming cost V 2 bases and J 8 bases, with 10 bases left between them. The CDR3 protein is CASSLGGFDEQFF. DNA of the CDR3: TGTGCCAGCAGCTTAGGGGGGTTTGATGAGCAGTTCTTC.

This clonotype was observed many times. The junction shows a germline mismatch at one end, possibly a read error. The chain links TRBV28 to TRBJ2-3; 12 positions match TRBD2. CDR3 length equals 13 residues. Germline V CDR1 and CDR2: MDHEN, SYDVKM. The CDR3 DNA reads TGTGCCAGCAGCAGACTAGCGGGAGATAAGCAGTATTTT. It codes for CASSRLAGDKQYF.

This clonotype was seen ten or more times. This chain joins TRBV9 and TRBJ2-3, with TRBD1 matching over 7 bases. CDR1 is SGDLS, CDR2 YYNGEE, per germline. The CDR3 length is 13 residues. With 8 bases clipped from V and 0 bases from J, the junction kept 3 bases outside the gene matches. The CDR3 is CASTRGSTDTQYF. The CDR3 DNA reads TGTGCCAGTACCAGGGGGAGCACAGATACGCAGTATTTT.

This chain joins TRBV12-3 or TRBV12-4 and TRBJ1-6; 8 nucleotides agree with TRBD1. J was trimmed by 9 bases and V by 6 bases; bases with no gene match: 10. CDR3 length: 15 residues. The CDR3 coding sequence is TGTGCCAGCAGATTCGGGACAGGAGGTAGTTCACCCCTCCACTTT. Its translation is CASRFGTGGSSPLHF.

This rearrangement joins TRBV13 to TRBJ1-4; D is unresolved. Germline V gene sequence: CDR1 PRHDT, CDR2 FYEKMQ (reference sequence). V was pared by 3 bases and J by 5 bases, with 10 bases between. CDR3 length: 14 amino acids. The CDR3 region is CASSLRGHNEKLFF. The CDR3 DNA reads as TGTGCCAGCAGCTTGCGTGGCCACAATGAAAAACTGTTTTTT.

This clonotype was seen a few times. This chain uses TRBV5-8 with TRBJ1-4; TRBD1 matches 7 bases. CDR1 SGHTS and CDR2 YDEGEE come from the germline V gene. Trimming at V came to 4 bases and at J to 7 bases, leaving 13 bases not matched to a gene. This CDR3 comprises 16 residues. CDR3: CASSQHTGAQGEKLFF. CDR3 DNA sequence: TGTGCCAGCAGCCAACATACAGGGGCGCAGGGTGAAAAACTGTTTTTT.

V is TRBV2 and J is TRBJ2-1, with 14 positions matching TRBD2. The junction had 2 bases not matched to a gene; V was cut back by 0 bases and J by 13 bases. The CDR3 loop spans 14 amino acids. The germline V gene encodes CDR1 SNHLY and CDR2 FYNNEI. The CDR3 sequence: CASSEAGTSGRQFF. CDR3 DNA: TGTGCCAGCAGTGAAGCGGGGACTAGCGGGAGACAGTTCTTC.

The sample holds a few counts of this clonotype. The rearrangement links TRBV7-6 to TRBJ1-1, with D hard to call. Per the germline V gene, CDR1 is SGHVS and CDR2 is FNYEAQ. The CDR3 is made up of 12 amino acids. The ends were cut back, 0 bases at V and 7 bases at J, with 6 bases in the middle. CDR3 sequence (DNA): TGTGCCAGCAGCTTAGCTGGCCTTGAAGCTTTCTTT. Translating it yields CASSLAGLEAFF. The full variable domain, completed using reference TRBV7-6 and TRBJ1-1, is GAGVSQSPRYKVTKRGQDVALRCDPISGHVSLYWYRQALGQGPEFLTYFNYEAQQDKSGLPNDRFSAERPEGSISTLTIQRTEQRDSAMYRCASSLAGLEAFFGQGTRLTVV.

This clonotype was observed a handful of times. The chain links TRBV2 to TRBJ2-5, with no clear D. Germline assignment: CDR1 SNHLY and CDR2 FYNNEI. V was cut by 7 bases and J by 5 bases, with 17 bases left in between. CDR3 length equals 14 residues. The CDR3 nucleotides are TGTGCCAGCATCCCCGAACGTTCGTCTGAGACCCAGTACTTC. Translating gives CASIPERSSETQYF. Full variable domain (rest looked up from reference TRBV2 and TRBJ2-5): EPEVTQTPSHQVTQMGQEVILRCVPISNHLYFYWYRQILGQKVEFLVSFYNNEISEKSEIFDDQFSVERPDGSNFTLKIRSTKLEDSAMYFCASIPERSSETQYFGPGTRLLVL.

This clonotype was recorded a few times. The chain uses TRBV20-1 and TRBJ2-5; tentatively, D is TRBD1 (6 bases). Trimming left V 5 bases short and J 1 base short, with 11 bases between. This CDR3 is 13 amino acids long. Germline lookup yields CDR1 DFQATT and CDR2 SNEGSKA (reference sequence). The CDR3 spells CSAETGTQETQYF. Written as DNA, the CDR3 is TGCAGTGCTGAAACAGGGACCCAAGAGACCCAGTACTTC.

The V call is TRBV9, the J call TRBJ2-3; 13 nucleotides align to TRBD2. The CDR3 contains 16 residues. Trimming took 0 bases from V and 11 from J; bases not matched to a gene: 9. Per the germline V gene, CDR1 is SGDLS and CDR2 is YYNGEE. The CDR3 DNA follows: TGTGCCAGCAGCGTAGACGGGACTAGCGGGATGAGAGGGCAGTATTTT. This codes for CASSVDGTSGMRGQYF.

The rearrangement joins TRBV7-9 to TRBJ2-3, with unresolved D. The V gene lost 3 bases and the J gene lost 6 bases, with 13 bases spanning the gap. The germline V gene encodes CDR1 SEHNR and CDR2 FQNEAQ (reference sequence). This CDR3 has 14 amino acids. CDR3 in amino acids: CASSFGPSHDTQYF. The CDR3 DNA is TGTGCCAGCAGCTTTGGTCCCTCGCACGATACGCAGTATTTT.

This clonotype was recorded a few times. The chain employs TRBV7-2 and TRBJ2-1, with 9 bases fitting TRBD2. Looked up from germline, CDR1 is SGHTA and CDR2 is FQGNSA. This CDR3 is built from 17 residues. Germline trimming cut 1 base from V and 4 bases from J; bases unmatched to any gene: 8. The DNA of the CDR3 is TGTGCCAGCAGCTTAGTTTCTAGCGGGACCCATTACAATGAGCAGTTCTTC. Protein: CASSLVSSGTHYNEQFF.